This T cell receptor beta chain was retrieved from a study of Tregs in tolerant kidney transplant recipients. Study-level background: Sorting of CD4+CD25+CD127- cells followed roughly 3-day belatacept mixed lymphocyte reactions, sometimes with roughly five-day graft donor restimulation.

Of note for this clone: Its antigen remains unidentified.

Trimming took off 1 base at V and 3 bases at J, with 16 bases between the two ends. This CDR3 is built from 16 residues. Germline V gene sequence: CDR1 SGHTS, CDR2 YDEGEE. Study findings and constraints: Tregs expanded with activated donor B cells seemed most donor-specific.

Clones were read by immunoSEQ multiplex PCR, and TCRdb kept only the in-frame ones, dropping some. Among roughly 40,000 clones listed, just under 97% were seen once. What was sequenced was Tregs from blood cultured with allogeneic cells. This chain joins TRBV5-8 and TRBJ1-2; a possible D gene is TRBD1 (5 bases). This TCR derives from a human donor in good health. The CDR3 loop is CASSLRRGLPHYGYTF. In DNA form, the CDR3 reads TGTGCCAGCAGCTTGAGGAGGGGCCTCCCTCACTATGGCTACACCTTC.